This TCR beta chain was sequenced in a study of blood T cell repertoires in COVID-19. About the research overall: Samples taken during acute and convalescent COVID-19 were collected in the United States, Italy and Spain. From T cells, B-cell-depleted T cells, or PBMCs came the material, which was cDNA or gDNA.

In the authors' workflow: Estimation of nucleated cell counts was performed using reference gene primer amplification. Assay used: immunoSEQ multiplex PCR; TCRdb lists only in-frame clones, some missing. Clonal size and the V and J genes are those of that table, whereas D and trimming came from the DNA. The sample comprises tens of thousands of clones, 70% to 80% of which are singletons, and nearly 25% rests with the top ten. This CDR3 contains 13 residues. Germline CDR1 and CDR2: SQVTM and ANQGSEA. V lost 3 bases, J lost 1 base, and 2 bases stayed unmatched. The sequence was collected from a human donor in a cohort sampled during active COVID-19. The specimen was peripheral blood. The V and J genes are TRBV29-1 and TRBJ1-1, with 7 nucleotides matching TRBD1. The CDR3 sequence is CSVDGQANTEAFF. In DNA form, the CDR3 reads TGCAGCGTTGACGGACAGGCGAACACTGAAGCTTTCTTT. Filled out from reference TRBV29-1 and TRBJ1-1, the complete variable domain reads SAVISQKPSRDICQRGTSLTIQCQVDSQVTMMFWYRQQPGQSLTLIATANQGSEATYESGFVIDKFPISRPNLTFSTLTVSNMSPEDSSIYLCSVDGQANTEAFFGQGTRLTVV.